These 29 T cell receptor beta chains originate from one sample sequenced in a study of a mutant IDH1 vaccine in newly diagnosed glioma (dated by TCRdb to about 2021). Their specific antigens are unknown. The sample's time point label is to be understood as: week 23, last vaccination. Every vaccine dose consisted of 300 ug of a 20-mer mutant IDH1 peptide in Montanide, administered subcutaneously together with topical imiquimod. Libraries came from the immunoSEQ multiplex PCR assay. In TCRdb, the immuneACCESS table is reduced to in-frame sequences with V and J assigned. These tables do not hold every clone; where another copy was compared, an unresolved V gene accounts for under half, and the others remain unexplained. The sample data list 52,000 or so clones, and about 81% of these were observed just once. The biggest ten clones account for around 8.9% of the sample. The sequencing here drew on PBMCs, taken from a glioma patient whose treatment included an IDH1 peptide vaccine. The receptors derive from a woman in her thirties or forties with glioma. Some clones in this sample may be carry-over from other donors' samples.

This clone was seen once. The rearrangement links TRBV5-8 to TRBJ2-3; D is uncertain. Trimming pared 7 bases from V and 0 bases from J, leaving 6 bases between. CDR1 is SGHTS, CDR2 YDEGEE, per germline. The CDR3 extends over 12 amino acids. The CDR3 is CASRRSTDTQYF. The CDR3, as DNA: TGTGCCAGCCGGCGGAGCACAGATACGCAGTATTTT.

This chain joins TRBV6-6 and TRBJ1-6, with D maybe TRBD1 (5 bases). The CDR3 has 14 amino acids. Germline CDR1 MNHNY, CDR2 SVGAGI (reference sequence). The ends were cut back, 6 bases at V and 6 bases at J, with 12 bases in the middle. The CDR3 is CASSLQGGNSPLHF. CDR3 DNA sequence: TGTGCCAGCAGCCTCCAGGGTGGTAATTCACCCCTCCACTTT.

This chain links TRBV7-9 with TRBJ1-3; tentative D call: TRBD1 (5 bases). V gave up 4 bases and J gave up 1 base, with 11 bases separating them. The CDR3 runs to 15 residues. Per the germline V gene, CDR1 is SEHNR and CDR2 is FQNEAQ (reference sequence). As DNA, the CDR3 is TGTGCCAGCAGCTCACCGACAGCGTCTGGAAACACCATATATTTT. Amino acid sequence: CASSSPTASGNTIYF.

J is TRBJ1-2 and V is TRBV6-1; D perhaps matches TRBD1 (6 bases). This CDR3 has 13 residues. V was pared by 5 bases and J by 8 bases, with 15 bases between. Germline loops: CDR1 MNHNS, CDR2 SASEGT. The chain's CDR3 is CASSPTRGDGYTF. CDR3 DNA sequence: TGTGCCAGCAGTCCAACCAGGGGAGACGGCTACACCTTC.

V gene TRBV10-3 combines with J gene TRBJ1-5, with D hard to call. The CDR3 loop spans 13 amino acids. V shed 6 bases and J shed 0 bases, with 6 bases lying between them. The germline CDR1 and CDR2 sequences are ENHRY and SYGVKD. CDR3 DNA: TGTGCCATCAGACAGAATAGCAATCAGCCCCAGCATTTT. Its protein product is CAIRQNSNQPQHF.

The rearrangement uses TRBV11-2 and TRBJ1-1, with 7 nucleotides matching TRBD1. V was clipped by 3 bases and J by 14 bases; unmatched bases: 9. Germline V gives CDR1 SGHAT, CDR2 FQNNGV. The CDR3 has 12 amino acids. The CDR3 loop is CASSFSLTGAFF. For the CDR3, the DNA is TGTGCCAGCAGCTTTTCCCTTACAGGGGCCTTCTTT.

The CDR3 bases are TGTGCCAGCAGGTACCGGAGTAGGGCCAATGAGCAGTTCTTC. Protein product: CASRYRSRANEQFF. This chain uses TRBV6-5 with TRBJ2-1; D unresolved. With 6 bases removed from V and 6 bases from J, the gap between germline ends came to 15 bases. This CDR3 is 14 amino acids long. Germline V CDR1 and CDR2: MNHEY, SVGAGI.

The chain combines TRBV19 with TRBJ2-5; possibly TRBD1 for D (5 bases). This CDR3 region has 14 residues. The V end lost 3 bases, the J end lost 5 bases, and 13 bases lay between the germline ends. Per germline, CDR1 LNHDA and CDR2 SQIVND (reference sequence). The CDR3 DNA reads TGTGCCAGTAGTATCAGCAGGGTTTTGGAGACCCAGTACTTC. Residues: CASSISRVLETQYF.

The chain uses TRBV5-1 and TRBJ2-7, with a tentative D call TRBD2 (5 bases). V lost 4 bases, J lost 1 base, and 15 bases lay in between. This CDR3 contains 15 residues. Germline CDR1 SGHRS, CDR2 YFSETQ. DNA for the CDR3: TGCGCCAGCAGCCCGGTGAGGGCCGGGTCCTACGAGCAGTACTTC. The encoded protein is CASSPVRAGSYEQYF. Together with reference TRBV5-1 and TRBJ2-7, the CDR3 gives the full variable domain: KAGVTQTPRYLIKTRGQQVTLSCSPISGHRSVSWYQQTPGQGLQFLFEYFSETQRNKGNFPGRFSGRQFSNSRSEMNVSTLELGDSALYLCASSPVRAGSYEQYFGPGTRLTVT.

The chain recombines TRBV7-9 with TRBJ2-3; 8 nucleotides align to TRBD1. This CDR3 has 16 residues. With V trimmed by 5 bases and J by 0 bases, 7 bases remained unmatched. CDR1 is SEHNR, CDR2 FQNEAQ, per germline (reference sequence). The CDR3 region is CASSPDRGQSTDTQYF. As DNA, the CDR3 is TGTGCCAGCAGCCCCGACAGGGGCCAAAGCACAGATACGCAGTATTTT.

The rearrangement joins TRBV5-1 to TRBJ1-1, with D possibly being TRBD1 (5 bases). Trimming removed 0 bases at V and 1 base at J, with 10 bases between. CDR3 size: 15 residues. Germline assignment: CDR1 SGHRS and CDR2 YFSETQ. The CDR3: CASSLDPTANTEAFF. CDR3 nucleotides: TGCGCCAGCAGCTTGGATCCGACAGCGAACACTGAAGCTTTCTTT.

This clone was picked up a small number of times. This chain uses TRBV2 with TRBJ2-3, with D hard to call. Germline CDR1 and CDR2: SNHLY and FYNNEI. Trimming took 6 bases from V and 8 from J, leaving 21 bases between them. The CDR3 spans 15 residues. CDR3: CASRAYGVVSGTQYF. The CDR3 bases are TGTGCCAGCAGGGCCTATGGGGTGGTGTCAGGTACGCAGTATTTT.

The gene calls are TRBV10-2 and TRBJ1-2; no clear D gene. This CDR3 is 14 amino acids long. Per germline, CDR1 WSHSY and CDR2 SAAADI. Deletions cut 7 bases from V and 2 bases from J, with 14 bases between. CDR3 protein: CASNPQGPNYGYTF. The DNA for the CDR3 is TGCGCCAGCAATCCACAAGGGCCGAACTATGGCTACACCTTC.

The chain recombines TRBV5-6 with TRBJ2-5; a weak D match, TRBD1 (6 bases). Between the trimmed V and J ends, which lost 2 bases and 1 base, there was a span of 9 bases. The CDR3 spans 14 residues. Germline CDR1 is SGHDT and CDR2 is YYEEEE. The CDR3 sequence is CASSFGQTQETQYF. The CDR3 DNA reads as TGTGCCAGCAGCTTTGGACAGACCCAAGAGACCCAGTACTTC. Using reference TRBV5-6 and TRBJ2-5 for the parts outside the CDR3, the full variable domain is DAGVTQSPTHLIKTRGQQVTLRCSPKSGHDTVSWYQQALGQGPQFIFQYYEEEERQRGNFPDRFSGHQFPNYSSELNVNALLLGDSALYLCASSFGQTQETQYFGPGTRLLVL.

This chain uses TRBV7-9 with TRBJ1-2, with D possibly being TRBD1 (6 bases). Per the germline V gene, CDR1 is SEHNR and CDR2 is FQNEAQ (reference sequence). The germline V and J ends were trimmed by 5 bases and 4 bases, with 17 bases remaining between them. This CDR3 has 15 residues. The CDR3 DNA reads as TGTGCCAGCAGCCCAAGGACAGCGAGTGCCTATGGCTACACCTTC. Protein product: CASSPRTASAYGYTF.

The CDR3 loop reads CASSSSGLNTEAFF. CDR3 nucleotides: TGTGCCAGCAGCTCTAGTGGATTGAACACTGAAGCTTTCTTT. This chain joins TRBV5-4 and TRBJ1-1, with D hard to call. From germline, CDR1 is SGHNT and CDR2 YYREEE (reference sequence). The ends were cut back, 3 bases at V and 0 bases at J, with 9 bases in the middle. This CDR3 region has 14 residues. The variable domain in full, completed from reference TRBV5-4 and TRBJ1-1, reads ETGVTQSPTHLIKTRGQQVTLRCSSQSGHNTVSWYQQALGQGPQFIFQYYREEENGRGNFPPRFSGLQFPNYSSELNVNALELDDSALYLCASSSSGLNTEAFFGQGTRLTVV.

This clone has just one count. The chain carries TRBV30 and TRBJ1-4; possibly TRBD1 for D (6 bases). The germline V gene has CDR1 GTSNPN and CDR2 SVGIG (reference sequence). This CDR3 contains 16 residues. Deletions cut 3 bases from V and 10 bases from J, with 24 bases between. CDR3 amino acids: CAWSGDPRGGEGKLFF. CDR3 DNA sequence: TGTGCCTGGAGCGGAGACCCTAGGGGGGGAGAAGGAAAACTGTTTTTT.

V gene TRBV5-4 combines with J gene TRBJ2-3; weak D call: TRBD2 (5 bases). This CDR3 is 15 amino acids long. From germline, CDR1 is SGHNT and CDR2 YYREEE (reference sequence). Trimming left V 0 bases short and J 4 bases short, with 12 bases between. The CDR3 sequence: CASSLAGIDPDTQYF. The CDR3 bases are TGTGCCAGCAGCTTGGCCGGGATCGATCCAGATACGCAGTATTTT.

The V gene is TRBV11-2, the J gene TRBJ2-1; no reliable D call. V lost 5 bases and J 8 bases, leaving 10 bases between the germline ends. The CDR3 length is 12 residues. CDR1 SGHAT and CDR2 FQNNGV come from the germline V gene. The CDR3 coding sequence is TGTGCCAGCAGCCTTGATCATGATGAGCAGTTCTTC. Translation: CASSLDHDEQFF. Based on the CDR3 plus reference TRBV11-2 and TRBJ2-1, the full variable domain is EAGVAQSPRYKIIEKRQSVAFWCNPISGHATLYWYQQILGQGPKLLIQFQNNGVVDDSQLPKDRFSAERLKGVDSTLKIQPAKLEDSAVYLCASSLDHDEQFFGPGTRLTVL.

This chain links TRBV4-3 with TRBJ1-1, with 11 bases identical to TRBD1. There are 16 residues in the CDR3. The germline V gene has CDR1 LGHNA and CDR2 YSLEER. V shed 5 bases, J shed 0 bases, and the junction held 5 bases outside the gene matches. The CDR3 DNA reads TGCGCCAGCAGCGCCGGGACAGGGGGTATGAACACTGAAGCTTTCTTT. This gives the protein CASSAGTGGMNTEAFF.

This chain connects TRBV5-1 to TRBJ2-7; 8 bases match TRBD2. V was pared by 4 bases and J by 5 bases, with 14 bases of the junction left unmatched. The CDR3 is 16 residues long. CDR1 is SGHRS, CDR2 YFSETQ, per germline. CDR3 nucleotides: TGCGCCAGCAGCGCGGGACTAGGACCCCCGGGTGACGAGCAGTACTTC. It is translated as CASSAGLGPPGDEQYF.

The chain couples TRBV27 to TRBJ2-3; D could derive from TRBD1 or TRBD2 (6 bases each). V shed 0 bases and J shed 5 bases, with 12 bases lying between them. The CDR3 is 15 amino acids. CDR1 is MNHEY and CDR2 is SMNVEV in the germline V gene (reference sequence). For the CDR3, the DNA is TGTGCCAGCAGTTTATCGTGGGGGCGGGGAGATACGCAGTATTTT. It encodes CASSLSWGRGDTQYF.

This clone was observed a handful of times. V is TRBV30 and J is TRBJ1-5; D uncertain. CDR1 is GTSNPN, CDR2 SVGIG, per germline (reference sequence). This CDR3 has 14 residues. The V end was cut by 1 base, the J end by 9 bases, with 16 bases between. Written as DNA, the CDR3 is TGTGCCTGGAGTGAACTACTCAATCCGCGGCCCCAGCATTTT. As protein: CAWSELLNPRPQHF. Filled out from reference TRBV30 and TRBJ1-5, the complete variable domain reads SQTIHQWPATLVQPVGSPLSLECTVEGTSNPNLYWYRQAAGRGLQLLFYSVGIGQISSEVPQNLSASRPQDRQFILSSKKLLLSDSGFYLCAWSELLNPRPQHFGDGTRLSIL.

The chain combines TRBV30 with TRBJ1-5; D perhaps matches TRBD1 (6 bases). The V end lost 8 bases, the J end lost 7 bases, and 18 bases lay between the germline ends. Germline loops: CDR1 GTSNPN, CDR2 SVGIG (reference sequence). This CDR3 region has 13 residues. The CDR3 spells CAARGAGRQPQHF. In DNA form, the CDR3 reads TGTGCCGCCCGGGGGGCGGGGAGGCAGCCCCAGCATTTT. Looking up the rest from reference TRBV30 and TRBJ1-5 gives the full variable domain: SQTIHQWPATLVQPVGSPLSLECTVEGTSNPNLYWYRQAAGRGLQLLFYSVGIGQISSEVPQNLSASRPQDRQFILSSKKLLLSDSGFYLCAARGAGRQPQHFGDGTRLSIL.

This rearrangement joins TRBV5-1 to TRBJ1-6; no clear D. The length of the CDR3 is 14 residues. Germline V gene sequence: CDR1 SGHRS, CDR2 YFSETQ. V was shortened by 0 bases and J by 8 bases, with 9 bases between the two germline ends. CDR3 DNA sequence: TGCGCCAGCAGCTTGGTAGCCCCCGATTCACCCCTCCACTTT. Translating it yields CASSLVAPDSPLHF.

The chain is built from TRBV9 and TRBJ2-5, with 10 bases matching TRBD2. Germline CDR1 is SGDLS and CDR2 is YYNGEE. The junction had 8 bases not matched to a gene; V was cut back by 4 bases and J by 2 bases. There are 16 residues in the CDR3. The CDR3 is CASSTRTSGRQETQYF. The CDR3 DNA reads TGTGCCAGCAGCACCCGGACTAGCGGTCGTCAAGAGACCCAGTACTTC.

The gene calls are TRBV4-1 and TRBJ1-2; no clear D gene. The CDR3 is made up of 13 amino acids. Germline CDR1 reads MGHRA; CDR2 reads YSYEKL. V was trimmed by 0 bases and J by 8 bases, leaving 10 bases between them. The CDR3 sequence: CASSQESWWGYTF. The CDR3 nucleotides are TGCGCCAGCAGCCAAGAAAGTTGGTGGGGCTACACCTTC.

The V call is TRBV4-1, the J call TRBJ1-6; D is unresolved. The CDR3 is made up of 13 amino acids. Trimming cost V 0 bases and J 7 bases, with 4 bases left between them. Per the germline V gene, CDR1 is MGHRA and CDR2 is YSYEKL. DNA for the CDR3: TGCGCCAGCAGCCAAGAAGTGAATTCACCCCTCCACTTT. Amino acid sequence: CASSQEVNSPLHF.

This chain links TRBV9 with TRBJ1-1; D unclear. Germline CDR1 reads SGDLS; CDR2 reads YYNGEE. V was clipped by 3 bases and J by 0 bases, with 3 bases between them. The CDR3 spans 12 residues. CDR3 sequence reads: CASSELNTEAFF. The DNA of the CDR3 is TGTGCCAGCAGCGAATTGAACACTGAAGCTTTCTTT.